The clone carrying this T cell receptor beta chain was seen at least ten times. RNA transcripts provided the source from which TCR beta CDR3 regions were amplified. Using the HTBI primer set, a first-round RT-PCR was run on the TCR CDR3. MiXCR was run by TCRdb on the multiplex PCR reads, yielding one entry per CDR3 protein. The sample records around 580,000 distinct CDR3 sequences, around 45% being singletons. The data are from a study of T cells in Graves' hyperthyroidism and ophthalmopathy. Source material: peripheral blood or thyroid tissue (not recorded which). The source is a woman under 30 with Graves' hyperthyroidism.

CDR3 residues: CASSPIVSKPQHF. DNA for the CDR3: TGTGCCAGCAGCCCAATCGTGAGTAAGCCCCAGCATTTT. The chain links TRBV7-2 to TRBJ1-5; D uncertain. With 5 bases removed from V and 8 bases from J, the gap between germline ends came to 13 bases. The CDR3 consists of 13 residues. Per the germline V gene, CDR1 is SGHTA and CDR2 is FQGNSA.